A single T cell receptor beta chain is shown here with its context. Antigen specificity is unknown. V lost 3 bases and J 5 bases, leaving 14 bases between the germline ends. Per the germline V gene, CDR1 is SGHKS and CDR2 is YYEKEE (reference sequence). There are 14 residues in the CDR3. The sample comes from a study of CD8 T cell repertoires and HIV-1 epitope variants. Study details: Controls included no peptide, Ebola AY9 epitope, and a CMV, EBV, flu pool.

The method was immunoSEQ multiplex PCR; TCRdb's version includes in-frame clones alone and lacks a portion of them. Among 5,500 to 6,500 clones listed, 65% to 70% were seen once. This chain connects TRBV5-5 to TRBJ2-5; a possible D gene is TRBD1 (6 bases). The sequence came from a male donor with HIV. The sample comprised cultured CD8+ T cells derived from PBMCs. This chain's CDR3 is CASSYRQAVETQYF. The CDR3 coding sequence is TGTGCCAGCAGCTATAGACAGGCAGTGGAGACCCAGTACTTC.